These 15 T cell receptor beta chains were all obtained from the same sample, sequenced in a study of tumour-infiltrating T cells in Burkitt lymphoma. Sequencing was performed with immunoSEQ multiplex PCR; in TCRdb, only in-frame clones are kept and a portion is missing. The data contain 15,000 to 20,000 clones, approximately 80% of them singletons. Sequencing used tumor tissue. These receptors came from a human donor with diffuse large B-cell lymphoma.

The chain recombines TRBV20-1 with TRBJ2-1; TRBD2 might be the D (6 bases). This CDR3 has 10 amino acids. Germline CDR1 DFQATT, CDR2 SNEGSKA (reference sequence). The CDR3 sequence: CSGAYNEQFF. The CDR3 nucleotides are TGCTCGGGAGCCTACAATGAGCAGTTCTTC.

The chain couples TRBV10-3 to TRBJ2-1, with 12 bases lining up with TRBD2. The germline V gene has CDR1 ENHRY and CDR2 SYGVKD. The CDR3 covers 21 residues. The J segment lost 0 bases and the V segment lost 0 bases, leaving 12 bases of the junction unmatched. The CDR3 here is CAISESRLAGETRSSYNEQFF. CDR3 DNA sequence: TGTGCCATCAGTGAGTCCCGACTAGCGGGAGAAACTCGGAGCTCCTACAATGAGCAGTTCTTC.

The chain recombines TRBV6-6 with TRBJ2-5; TRBD2 matches 9 bases. The CDR3 is 16 residues long. The J segment lost 5 bases and the V segment lost 8 bases, leaving 15 bases of the junction unmatched. Germline V gene sequence: CDR1 MNHNY, CDR2 SVGAGI (reference sequence). CDR3 coding DNA: TGTGCCAGCGAACCGGCGGGGGGGGGATTAATGGAGACCCAGTACTTC. As protein: CASEPAGGGLMETQYF.

The gene calls are TRBV7-9 and TRBJ2-1, with 10 bases that match TRBD1. The junction had 11 bases not matched to a gene; V was cut back by 10 bases and J by 8 bases. Per germline, CDR1 SEHNR and CDR2 FQNEAQ (reference sequence). The CDR3 covers 14 residues. CDR3 DNA: TGTGCCATCCCCGACAGGGGGCTGGTGGATGAGCAGTTCTTC. Translated: CAIPDRGLVDEQFF.

The chain has TRBV15 and TRBJ1-1; no clear D gene. V lost 0 bases, J lost 0 bases, and 2 bases lay in between. The CDR3 sequence is 13 residues long. Germline CDR1 and CDR2: LNHNV and YYDKDF (reference sequence). CDR3 DNA: TGTGCCACCAGCAGAGATCTGAACACTGAAGCTTTCTTT. Translation gives CATSRDLNTEAFF. The variable domain in full, completed from reference TRBV15 and TRBJ1-1, reads DAMVIQNPRYQVTQFGKPVTLSCSQTLNHNVMYWYQQKSSQAPKLLFHYYDKDFNNEADTPDNFQSRRPNTSFCFLDIRSPGLGDTAMYLCATSRDLNTEAFFGQGTRLTVV.

This chain connects TRBV18 to TRBJ2-7, with 9 bases matching TRBD1. Losses at the gene ends were 0 bases for V and 5 bases for J; bases not matched to a gene: 5. CDR3 size: 15 residues. Germline V gene data show CDR1 as KGHSH and CDR2 as LQKENI. The CDR3 sequence: CASSPPGQGGNEQYF. Written as DNA, the CDR3 is TGTGCCAGCTCACCACCGGGACAGGGAGGCAACGAGCAGTACTTC.

This chain connects TRBV29-1 to TRBJ2-7; no reliable D call. Trimming pared 5 bases from V and 4 bases from J, leaving 6 bases between. Per germline, CDR1 SQVTM and CDR2 ANQGSEA. The CDR3 runs 10 residues. The CDR3, as DNA: TGCAGCGTTATGGAGTACGAGCAGTACTTC. Protein product: CSVMEYEQYF.

V gene TRBV2 combines with J gene TRBJ2-5, with no clear D. Between the trimmed V and J ends, which lost 7 bases and 2 bases, there was a span of 8 bases. The germline CDR1 and CDR2 sequences are SNHLY and FYNNEI. The CDR3 has 12 amino acids. CDR3 bases: TGTGCCAGCAAATTTGCGCAAGAGACCCAGTACTTC. It specifies CASKFAQETQYF.

V gene TRBV5-6 combines with J gene TRBJ1-1, with 7 bases aligning to TRBD1. The trim removed 4 bases at V and 0 bases at J, leaving 15 bases unmatched. CDR1 is SGHDT, CDR2 YYEEEE, per germline. The CDR3 contains 18 residues. The CDR3: CASSHKPRRGGLNTEAFF. The CDR3 DNA follows: TGTGCCAGCAGCCACAAACCTCGCAGGGGGGGCCTGAACACTGAAGCTTTCTTT. The complete variable domain, with remaining parts taken from reference TRBV5-6 and TRBJ1-1, reads DAGVTQSPTHLIKTRGQQVTLRCSPKSGHDTVSWYQQALGQGPQFIFQYYEEEERQRGNFPDRFSGHQFPNYSSELNVNALLLGDSALYLCASSHKPRRGGLNTEAFFGQGTRLTVV.

J is TRBJ2-3 and V is TRBV19; D perhaps matches TRBD2 (6 bases). Germline V CDR1 and CDR2: LNHDA, SQIVND (reference sequence). The CDR3 covers 12 residues. V lost 3 bases to trimming and J lost 8 bases, with 9 bases between them. The DNA for the CDR3 is TGTGCCAGTAGTATTGGGGGAGGTACGCAGTATTTT. Its translation is CASSIGGGTQYF.

The chain is built from TRBV5-1 and TRBJ1-2; no clear D. The CDR3 extends over 13 amino acids. Trimming removed 0 bases at V and 7 bases at J, with 10 bases between. Germline lookup yields CDR1 SGHRS and CDR2 YFSETQ. DNA of the CDR3: TGCGCCAGCAGCTTGGAGGTTATCGGTGGCTACACCTTC. Translating gives CASSLEVIGGYTF. The variable domain in full, completed from reference TRBV5-1 and TRBJ1-2, reads KAGVTQTPRYLIKTRGQQVTLSCSPISGHRSVSWYQQTPGQGLQFLFEYFSETQRNKGNFPGRFSGRQFSNSRSEMNVSTLELGDSALYLCASSLEVIGGYTFGSGTRLTVV.

The chain carries TRBV5-6 and TRBJ2-7; 9 nucleotides match TRBD1. V lost 3 bases and J lost 3; bases outside the gene matches: 4. This CDR3 has 14 residues. The V gene's germline CDR1 is SGHDT and CDR2 YYEEEE. CDR3 nucleotides: TGTGCCAGCAGCTACAGGGGGCTCGACTACGAGCAGTACTTC. Its protein product is CASSYRGLDYEQYF.

About this clone itself: Other DNA sequences in this sample translate to the same CDR3. The chain combines TRBV7-9 with TRBJ1-5, with a tentative D call TRBD1 (5 bases). With 1 base removed from V and 2 bases from J, the gap between germline ends came to 6 bases. The CDR3 runs to 14 residues. Germline V gene data show CDR1 as SEHNR and CDR2 as FQNEAQ (reference sequence). CDR3 sequence reads: CASSLGGGNQPQHF. The DNA of the CDR3 is TGTGCCAGCAGCTTAGGGGGCGGCAATCAGCCCCAGCATTTT.

The rearrangement links TRBV19 to TRBJ1-6; tentative D call: TRBD1 (5 bases). CDR1 and CDR2 (germline): LNHDA, SQIVND (reference sequence). The germline V and J ends were trimmed by 4 bases and 0 bases, with 10 bases remaining between them. The CDR3 is 16 residues long. CDR3 DNA: TGTGCCAGTAGTAAAACAGGAACCTCCTATAATTCACCCCTCCACTTT. This codes for CASSKTGTSYNSPLHF.

This clone was picked up a small number of times. The J gene is TRBJ2-1, the V gene TRBV7-9; D perhaps matches TRBD2 (6 bases). The CDR3 loop spans 15 amino acids. With 5 bases removed from V and 4 bases from J, the gap between germline ends came to 15 bases. Germline V gives CDR1 SEHNR, CDR2 FQNEAQ (reference sequence). This CDR3 is CASSRNEAGYNEQFF. CDR3 nucleotides: TGTGCCAGCAGCCGAAACGAGGCGGGGTACAATGAGCAGTTCTTC.